These 28 T cell receptor beta chains share one sample of origin, sequenced in a study of cytomegalovirus exposure and HLA in healthy donors. The repertoire was sequenced with immunoSEQ multiplex PCR; TCRdb's copy has only in-frame clones and lacks some. The table records 250,000 or so clones, 87% of them present only once. Material for sequencing was PBMCs. The receptors stem from a man between 18 and 35 years old in good health and CMV-seronegative.

The rearrangement uses TRBV30 and TRBJ2-7; D perhaps matches TRBD1 (5 bases). V lost 5 bases and J lost 1, with 12 bases in between. CDR1 and CDR2 (germline): GTSNPN, SVGIG (reference sequence). CDR3 length: 13 amino acids. The CDR3 spells CAWDPGQSYEQYF. CDR3 sequence (DNA): TGTGCCTGGGACCCTGGACAATCCTACGAGCAGTACTTC.

V gene TRBV16 combines with J gene TRBJ2-3; 7 nucleotides align to TRBD1. CDR1 and CDR2 from the germline V gene are KGHSY and FQNENV. The CDR3 runs 14 residues. V gave up 0 bases and J gave up 7 bases; unmatched junction bases: 4. CDR3 sequence reads: CASSQSGQRNTQYF. The DNA of the CDR3 is TGTGCCAGCAGCCAATCGGGACAGAGAAATACGCAGTATTTT.

CDR3 in amino acids: CASSLYRAAFF. CDR3 coding DNA: TGTGCCAGCAGCTTATACAGGGCGGCTTTCTTT. The V call is TRBV7-2, the J call TRBJ1-1; possibly TRBD1 for D (6 bases). CDR3 length: 11 amino acids. Germline CDR1 is SGHTA and CDR2 is FQGNSA. The V and J ends lost 2 bases and 11 bases respectively, with 9 bases between them.

DNA of the CDR3: TGTGCCAGCAGCTTCAGACAGGGTAGAAGTGCCGAGCAGTACTTC. Translating gives CASSFRQGRSAEQYF. V and J are TRBV7-2 and TRBJ2-7; TRBD1 aligns across 7 bases. The germline V gene has CDR1 SGHTA and CDR2 FQGNSA. The CDR3 is made up of 15 amino acids. V lost 3 bases, J lost 6 bases, and 11 bases stayed unmatched.

This clone occurred a few times. The chain is built from TRBV10-2 and TRBJ1-3; no definite D call. Trimming pared 2 bases from V and 3 bases from J, leaving 8 bases between. The germline gives CDR1 WSHSY, CDR2 SAAADI. CDR3 length equals 14 residues. The CDR3 sequence: CASSEGPFGNTIYF. Here the CDR3 DNA reads TGCGCCAGCAGTGAGGGGCCCTTTGGAAACACCATATATTTT.

The chain uses TRBV28 and TRBJ2-3; 9 bases agree with TRBD1. Trimming took 8 bases from V and 2 from J; bases not matched to a gene: 8. CDR3 length: 15 amino acids. Germline lookup yields CDR1 MDHEN and CDR2 SYDVKM. The CDR3 DNA reads TGTGCCAGCGCCGGACAGGGGCTCATCACAGATACGCAGTATTTT. It specifies CASAGQGLITDTQYF.

This chain joins TRBV4-3 and TRBJ2-1; 8 positions agree with TRBD2. The CDR3 loop spans 14 amino acids. From germline, CDR1 is LGHNA and CDR2 YSLEER. V was clipped by 0 bases and J by 8 bases; unmatched bases: 3. CDR3 loop: CASSQDGREDEQFF. CDR3 in DNA: TGCGCCAGCAGCCAAGATGGGCGGGAGGATGAGCAGTTCTTC.

The V call is TRBV11-2, the J call TRBJ2-3; perhaps TRBD2 as D (5 bases). The length of the CDR3 is 14 residues. CDR1 is SGHAT, CDR2 FQNNGV, per germline. With 3 bases removed from V and 4 bases from J, the gap between germline ends came to 11 bases. This chain's CDR3 is CASSFEREADTQYF. CDR3 bases: TGTGCCAGCAGCTTCGAGAGGGAAGCAGATACGCAGTATTTT.

The chain couples TRBV28 to TRBJ2-4; TRBD2 agrees at 9 bases. The CDR3 length is 17 residues. Per germline, CDR1 MDHEN and CDR2 SYDVKM. V dropped 2 bases and J dropped 6; count of bases not matched to a gene: 11. The CDR3 region has the DNA TGTGCCAGCAGTTTAGGGGTGCGGGAGGGCTTTGGAAACATTCAGTACTTC. This encodes CASSLGVREGFGNIQYF.

V usage is TRBV7-2 and J usage is TRBJ2-3; no clear D. The CDR3 consists of 13 residues. The germline gives CDR1 SGHTA, CDR2 FQGNSA. Deletions cut 5 bases from V and 2 bases from J, with 8 bases between. This CDR3 reads CASSLQFTDTQYF. The CDR3 DNA sequence: TGTGCCAGCAGCCTGCAGTTCACAGATACGCAGTATTTT.

The rearrangement uses TRBV2 and TRBJ2-2; 12 positions match TRBD1. J gave up 6 bases and V 3 bases, and 8 bases lay outside the gene matches. The CDR3 consists of 17 residues. Germline CDR1 is SNHLY and CDR2 is FYNNEI. In DNA, the CDR3 is TGTGCCAGCAGTGAGGGCCCGGGACAGGGGGCGGCCGGGGAGCTGTTTTTT. Translation gives CASSEGPGQGAAGELFF. Full variable domain (missing parts from reference TRBV2 and TRBJ2-2): EPEVTQTPSHQVTQMGQEVILRCVPISNHLYFYWYRQILGQKVEFLVSFYNNEISEKSEIFDDQFSVERPDGSNFTLKIRSTKLEDSAMYFCASSEGPGQGAAGELFFGEGSRLTVL.

The rearrangement uses TRBV2 and TRBJ1-2, with D unresolved. V dropped 7 bases and J dropped 5 bases, with 20 bases sitting between them. Germline V CDR1 and CDR2: SNHLY, FYNNEI. This CDR3 has 15 residues. The CDR3 here is CASKLSWASSYGYTF. CDR3 sequence (DNA): TGTGCCAGCAAGCTTTCGTGGGCCTCCTCTTATGGCTACACCTTC.

This chain connects TRBV4-1 to TRBJ2-5; unclear D gene. V lost 1 base, J lost 5 bases, and 8 bases lay in between. Germline V gene data show CDR1 as MGHRA and CDR2 as YSYEKL. The CDR3 is 13 residues long. CDR3 residues: CASSQGSRETQYF. CDR3 in DNA: TGCGCCAGCAGCCAAGGTTCCAGGGAGACCCAGTACTTC.

This clone was seen just once. The chain recombines TRBV27 with TRBJ1-1, with 7 bases that match TRBD1. There are 14 residues in the CDR3. Germline lookup yields CDR1 MNHEY and CDR2 SMNVEV (reference sequence). V dropped 4 bases and J dropped 7; count of bases not matched to a gene: 9. CDR3 sequence (DNA): TGTGCCAGCAGTTCGCTCGGGACAGACTTTGAAGCTTTCTTT. Protein: CASSSLGTDFEAFF.

CDR3 region: CASKRAGSTDTQYF. The CDR3, as DNA: TGTGCCAGTAAACGGGCGGGGAGCACAGATACGCAGTATTTT. The chain couples TRBV19 to TRBJ2-3; TRBD2 might be the D (6 bases). V shed 7 bases and J shed 0 bases, with 11 bases lying between them. The CDR3 contains 14 residues. In germline, CDR1 is LNHDA, CDR2 SQIVND (reference sequence).

The V call is TRBV9, the J call TRBJ2-1; 12 bases are shared with TRBD2. J gave up 7 bases and V 0 bases, and 8 bases lay outside the gene matches. Germline CDR1 is SGDLS and CDR2 is YYNGEE. The CDR3 length is 17 residues. This CDR3 is CASSVGPSGGARNEQFF. The CDR3 DNA is TGTGCCAGCAGCGTAGGTCCTAGCGGGGGGGCTAGGAATGAGCAGTTCTTC.

This rearrangement joins TRBV5-6 to TRBJ2-5, with 7 bases fitting TRBD1. CDR3 size: 15 residues. Unmatched junction bases numbered 13, after V lost 7 bases and J lost 4 bases. Per the germline V gene, CDR1 is SGHDT and CDR2 is YYEEEE. The CDR3 protein is CASGPFDRAVETQYF. The CDR3 bases are TGTGCCAGCGGCCCCTTTGACAGGGCGGTAGAGACCCAGTACTTC.

V gene TRBV4-3 combines with J gene TRBJ2-1, with unresolved D. This CDR3 region has 16 residues. V was cut by 0 bases and J by 5 bases, with 14 bases left in between. CDR1 LGHNA and CDR2 YSLEER come from the germline V gene. CDR3 residues: CASSQDPRVRDNEQFF. The CDR3 DNA follows: TGCGCCAGCAGCCAAGATCCTCGGGTCAGAGACAATGAGCAGTTCTTC.

This sequence joins TRBV5-1 and TRBJ2-2, with D perhaps TRBD1 (6 bases). This CDR3 comprises 15 residues. From germline, CDR1 is SGHRS and CDR2 YFSETQ. Trimming cost V 3 bases and J 5 bases, with 14 bases left between them. The CDR3 DNA reads as TGCGCCAGCAGCTCAGGAAATACAGGGACCGGGGAGCTGTTTTTT. Its translation: CASSSGNTGTGELFF.

The chain employs TRBV6-1 and TRBJ2-7, with D uncertain. CDR1 is MNHNS, CDR2 SASEGT, per germline. The CDR3 spans 9 residues. Trimming cost V 5 bases and J 8 bases, with 4 bases left between them. CDR3 amino acids: CASSPKQYF. The CDR3 DNA reads TGTGCCAGCAGTCCCAAGCAGTACTTC.

This chain links TRBV5-6 with TRBJ2-7; D perhaps matches TRBD2 (6 bases). The CDR3 totals 14 residues. The V and J ends lost 2 bases and 3 bases respectively, with 12 bases between them. Germline V gene sequence: CDR1 SGHDT, CDR2 YYEEEE. The CDR3 region is CASSFFGRGYEQYF. CDR3 coding DNA: TGTGCCAGCAGCTTCTTCGGGAGAGGCTACGAGCAGTACTTC.

This clone was seen once. The chain combines TRBV4-3 with TRBJ2-1, with a tentative D call TRBD2 (6 bases). There are 16 residues in the CDR3. Trimming stripped 4 bases from V and 7 bases from J, with 20 bases between. The germline V gene has CDR1 LGHNA and CDR2 YSLEER. CDR3 sequence (DNA): TGCGCCAGCAGCCCGGGGCCCGGGACTCTAACGAATGAGCAGTTCTTC. This encodes CASSPGPGTLTNEQFF.

The DNA of the CDR3 is TGTGCCACCTCCGGGACAGGCGTGGGGGGGCAGTACTTC. This translates into CATSGTGVGGQYF. The chain has TRBV2 and TRBJ2-7, with TRBD1 matching 8 bases. Germline assignment: CDR1 SNHLY and CDR2 FYNNEI. V lost 10 bases to trimming and J lost 9 bases; unmatched junction nucleotides: 14. The CDR3 is made up of 13 amino acids.

This chain uses TRBV4-1 with TRBJ2-1; TRBD1 matches at 11 bases. This CDR3 has 14 amino acids. Trimming took 6 bases from V and 7 from J; bases not matched to a gene: 5. Germline loops: CDR1 MGHRA, CDR2 YSYEKL. CDR3 region: CASSPGQGANEQFF. The CDR3 DNA reads as TGCGCCAGCAGTCCAGGACAGGGGGCTAATGAGCAGTTCTTC.

The chain couples TRBV10-3 to TRBJ2-7; 8 positions match TRBD1. Trimming took 8 bases from V and 1 from J; bases not matched to a gene: 7. The germline CDR1 and CDR2 sequences are ENHRY and SYGVKD. The CDR3 has 14 residues. CDR3 amino acids: CAIQGNRGSYEQYF. CDR3 in DNA: TGTGCCATCCAGGGAAACAGGGGGTCCTACGAGCAGTACTTC.

The V and J genes are TRBV19 and TRBJ1-5, with D possibly matching TRBD1 (5 bases). This CDR3 is 16 amino acids long. The V gene's germline CDR1 is LNHDA and CDR2 SQIVND (reference sequence). Trimming cost V 2 bases and J 6 bases, with 17 bases left between them. Written as DNA, the CDR3 is TGTGCCAGTAGTATATATCCGGGGGAAGGCGTTCAGCCCCAGCATTTT. Amino acids: CASSIYPGEGVQPQHF.

The V call is TRBV27, the J call TRBJ2-1; perhaps TRBD1 as D (5 bases). Germline V gives CDR1 MNHEY, CDR2 SMNVEV (reference sequence). CDR3 length equals 16 residues. Deletions cut 2 bases from V and 4 bases from J, with 15 bases between. DNA for the CDR3: TGTGCCAGCAGTTTAGGTGCAGGGCCGAGTTACAATGAGCAGTTCTTC. Protein: CASSLGAGPSYNEQFF.

The chain couples TRBV5-6 to TRBJ2-3; TRBD1 aligns across 7 bases. This CDR3 region has 16 residues. The J segment lost 1 base and the V segment lost 3 bases, leaving 8 bases of the junction unmatched. The germline gives CDR1 SGHDT, CDR2 YYEEEE. This chain's CDR3 is CASSSPPGGGTDTQYF. The DNA of the CDR3 is TGTGCCAGCAGCTCCCCCCCAGGGGGTGGCACAGATACGCAGTATTTT. Variable domain in full (rest from reference TRBV5-6 and TRBJ2-3): DAGVTQSPTHLIKTRGQQVTLRCSPKSGHDTVSWYQQALGQGPQFIFQYYEEEERQRGNFPDRFSGHQFPNYSSELNVNALLLGDSALYLCASSSPPGGGTDTQYFGPGTRLTVL.